This TCR beta chain was identified in a study of T cell responses to AZD1222 COVID-19 vaccine. Study-wide background: Pooling was applied to second doses at about 4 or about 12 weeks.

The germline gives CDR1 SGHNT, CDR2 YYREEE (reference sequence). The V end was cut by 0 bases, the J end by 1 base, with 9 bases between. CDR3 length: 15 residues. Repertoires were generated with immunoSEQ multiplex PCR, while TCRdb's copy carries only in-frame clones and drops some. The data show about 94,000 clones, approximately 91% seen once. Notes on the study in general: Vaccine-related CD4 TCRs covered spike, predominating at 160-218 and 743-854.

Note on this clone: Its antigen is unidentified.

The chain uses TRBV5-4 and TRBJ2-3, with D perhaps matching TRBD2 (6 bases). The origin of this receptor is an adult in good health. Sequencing used peripheral blood, obtained on day 0 of AZD1222 vaccination. This CDR3 is CASSLEGLRTDTQYF. As DNA, the CDR3 is TGTGCCAGCAGCTTGGAGGGACTCCGCACAGATACGCAGTATTTT.